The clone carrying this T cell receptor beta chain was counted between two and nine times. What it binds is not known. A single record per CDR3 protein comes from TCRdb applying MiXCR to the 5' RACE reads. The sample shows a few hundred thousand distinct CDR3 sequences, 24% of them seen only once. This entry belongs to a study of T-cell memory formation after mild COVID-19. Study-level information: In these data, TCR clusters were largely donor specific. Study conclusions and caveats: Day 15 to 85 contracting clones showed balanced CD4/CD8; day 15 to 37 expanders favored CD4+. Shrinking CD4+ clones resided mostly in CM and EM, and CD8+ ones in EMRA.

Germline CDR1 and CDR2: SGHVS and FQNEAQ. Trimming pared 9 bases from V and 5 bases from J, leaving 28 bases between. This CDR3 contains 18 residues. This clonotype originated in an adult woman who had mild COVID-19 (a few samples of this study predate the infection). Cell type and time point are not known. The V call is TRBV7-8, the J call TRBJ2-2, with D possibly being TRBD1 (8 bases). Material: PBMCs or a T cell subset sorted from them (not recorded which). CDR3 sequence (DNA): TGTGCCAGTCAGAACCCTTATCGAGACAGGGGAGGGACCGGGGAGCTGTTTTTT. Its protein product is CASQNPYRDRGGTGELFF.